Detailed here is one T cell receptor (beta chain). These data belong to a study of blood T cell repertoires in COVID-19. Study details: Both acute and convalescent COVID-19 samples were obtained from the United States, Italy and Spain. T cells, B-cell-depleted T cells, or PBMCs supplied cDNA or gDNA.

Original methodology: Reference gene primer amplification yielded estimated nucleated cell counts. Only in-frame clones appear in the TCRdb table, and some are missing; sequencing was by immunoSEQ multiplex PCR. V and J calls and clone size are as listed in that table; D and trimming were resolved from the DNA. In the table there are under 450,000 clones, more than 75% of which are singletons. CDR3 length equals 18 residues. The V gene's germline CDR1 is SGHNT and CDR2 YENEEA. Between the trimmed V and J ends, which lost 3 bases and 0 bases, there was a span of 18 bases. The J gene is TRBJ1-5, the V gene TRBV11-3; maybe TRBD1 (5 bases). The sequenced sample was peripheral blood. The TCR originated in a human donor with acute or convalescent COVID-19. The donor label of this sample is uncertain. The CDR3 coding sequence is TGTGCCAGCAGCTTCTCTGGTTTAGGGGCGGATAGCAATCAGCCCCAGCATTTT. Protein sequence: CASSFSGLGADSNQPQHF. The variable domain in full, completed from reference TRBV11-3 and TRBJ1-5, reads EAGVVQSPRYKIIEKKQPVAFWCNPISGHNTLYWYLQNLGQGPELLIRYENEEAVDDSQLPKDRFSAERLKGVDSTLKIQPAELGDSAVYLCASSFSGLGADSNQPQHFGDGTRLSIL.